One and the same sample provided the 30 T cell receptor beta chains below, sequenced in a study of T cells in Graves' hyperthyroidism and ophthalmopathy. Amplified TCR beta CDR3 regions came from RNA transcripts. Carried out on the TCR CDR3, a first-round RT-PCR used the HTBI primer set. TCRdb ran MiXCR on the multiplex PCR reads and lists one entry per CDR3 protein. Of 300,000 or so distinct CDR3 sequences in the sample, around 15% are singletons; the top ten hold roughly 53%. Sequences were obtained from blood. The source of these receptors is a woman aged 55-70 years with Graves' ophthalmopathy.

This clonotype has only a few counts. For the CDR3, the DNA is TGTGCCAGTAGTATCGGGGTCGGGAACTATGGCTACACCTTC. Translation: CASSIGVGNYGYTF. This chain uses TRBV19 with TRBJ1-2; D is unresolved. Germline CDR1 LNHDA, CDR2 SQIVND (reference sequence). The V and J ends lost 3 bases and 2 bases respectively, with 10 bases between them. This CDR3 has 14 residues.

This rearrangement joins TRBV2 to TRBJ2-5; D is unclear. The CDR3 loop spans 15 amino acids. CDR1 and CDR2 from the germline V gene are SNHLY and FYNNEI. Trimming took off 3 bases at V and 2 bases at J, with 13 bases between the two ends. CDR3: CASSDVRALQETQYF. As DNA, the CDR3 is TGTGCCAGCAGTGATGTAAGGGCCCTACAAGAGACCCAGTACTTC.

With respect to this clonotype: A single base separates this from a much larger clone, so it may be a read error. J is TRBJ1-2 and V is TRBV12-3 or TRBV12-4, with D unclear. The CDR3 totals 14 residues. V was trimmed by 6 bases and J by 6 bases, leaving 17 bases between them. In DNA form, the CDR3 reads TGTGCCAGCAGCAGTCTTCTGGGGATTGATGGCTACACCTTC. Residues: CASSSLLGIDGYTF.

V is TRBV6-4 and J is TRBJ1-1; unclear D gene. Germline V CDR1 and CDR2: MRHNA, SNTAGT. The ends were cut back, 0 bases at V and 4 bases at J, with 6 bases in the middle. There are 13 residues in the CDR3. The CDR3 loop reads CASSDSSGTEAFF. Written as DNA, the CDR3 is TGTGCCAGCAGTGACTCCTCAGGCACTGAAGCTTTCTTT.

This clonotype was observed many times. The chain carries TRBV28 and TRBJ1-3, with TRBD1 identical over 9 bases. The CDR3 spans 14 residues. V lost 7 bases, J lost 4 bases, and 5 bases stayed unmatched. From germline, CDR1 is MDHEN and CDR2 SYDVKM. The CDR3 nucleotides read TGTGCCAGCAACCCCGGGACAGGGGGAAACACCATATATTTT. Encoded protein: CASNPGTGGNTIYF.

About this clonotype itself: One end of the junction varies from germline; a read error may be responsible. The J gene is TRBJ2-3, the V gene TRBV24-1; D could derive from TRBD1 or TRBD2 (5 bases each). Germline CDR1 is KGHDR and CDR2 is SFDVKD. The CDR3 covers 15 residues. CDR3 sequence reads: CATSDSGRGTDAQYF. As DNA, the CDR3 is TGTGCCACCAGTGACTCCGGACGGGGCACAGATGCGCAGTATTTT.

At least ten counts were recorded for this clonotype. For the CDR3, the DNA is TGCGCCAGCAGCGCCACGACAGAAAACACTGAAGCTTTCTTT. The encoded protein is CASSATTENTEAFF. The rearrangement uses TRBV5-1 and TRBJ1-1; weak D call: TRBD1 (5 bases). The germline gives CDR1 SGHRS, CDR2 YFSETQ. V lost 4 bases, J lost 2 bases, and 12 bases lay in between. CDR3 size: 14 residues. The whole variable domain, remainder taken from reference TRBV5-1 and TRBJ1-1, is KAGVTQTPRYLIKTRGQQVTLSCSPISGHRSVSWYQQTPGQGLQFLFEYFSETQRNKGNFPGRFSGRQFSNSRSEMNVSTLELGDSALYLCASSATTENTEAFFGQGTRLTVV.

This clonotype was counted many times. The chain links TRBV27 to TRBJ2-1; TRBD1 matches 7 bases. The CDR3 loop spans 15 amino acids. V lost 5 bases to trimming and J lost 5 bases; unmatched junction nucleotides: 9. CDR1 and CDR2 from the germline V gene are MNHEY and SMNVEV (reference sequence). This CDR3 is CASSPTGQIDNEQFF. The DNA of the CDR3 is TGTGCCAGCAGTCCCACGGGACAGATTGACAATGAGCAGTTCTTC.

This clonotype was counted at least ten times. The rearrangement links TRBV11-2 to TRBJ2-5; TRBD1 matches at 7 bases. The germline V gene has CDR1 SGHAT and CDR2 FQNNGV. The CDR3 spans 16 residues. With 6 bases clipped from V and 2 bases from J, the junction kept 12 bases outside the gene matches. The CDR3 sequence is CASRSLNRGGQETQYF. Here the CDR3 DNA reads TGTGCCAGCAGATCATTAAACAGGGGTGGGCAAGAGACCCAGTACTTC.

In this sample, this clonotype turned up a few times. The chain couples TRBV6-2 or TRBV6-3 to TRBJ1-5; TRBD1 is a possible D gene (6 bases). This CDR3 comprises 15 residues. The V and J ends lost 6 bases and 5 bases respectively, with 17 bases between them. CDR1 is MNHEY and CDR2 is SVGEGT in the germline V gene. In DNA form, the CDR3 reads TGTGCCAGCAGACCCTCGCAGGGGAGGCATCAGCCCCAGCATTTT. Its protein product is CASRPSQGRHQPQHF.

This clonotype was observed a few times. V gene TRBV7-2 combines with J gene TRBJ2-2; either TRBD1 or TRBD2 may supply D (6 bases each). The CDR3 length is 14 residues. Germline lookup yields CDR1 SGHTA and CDR2 FQGNSA. The germline V and J ends were trimmed by 5 bases and 6 bases, with 13 bases remaining between them. The CDR3 DNA reads as TGTGCCAGCAGCCTTAGTAGGGGGGCCGGGGAGCTGTTTTTT. Amino acids: CASSLSRGAGELFF.

This sequence joins TRBV20-1 and TRBJ2-5; 9 nucleotides agree with TRBD2. This CDR3 spans 16 amino acids. Germline V gene sequence: CDR1 DFQATT, CDR2 SNEGSKA (reference sequence). J was trimmed by 2 bases and V by 2 bases; bases with no gene match: 9. CDR3 in DNA: TGCAGTGCTAGACCAGCTAGCGGGGTAGTGCAAGAGACCCAGTACTTC. The encoded protein is CSARPASGVVQETQYF.

The table lists this clonotype with a few counts. The V and J genes are TRBV6-1 and TRBJ2-4; D possibly uses TRBD1 or TRBD2 (5 bases each). This CDR3 has 14 amino acids. The V end lost 6 bases, the J end lost 6 bases, and 15 bases lay between the germline ends. Germline V lookup: CDR1 MNHNS, CDR2 SASEGT. The DNA of the CDR3 is TGTGCCAGCAGACGGGACCTTAGTGGAAACATTCAGTACTTC. Translated: CASRRDLSGNIQYF.

In this sample, this clonotype turned up many times. The genes are TRBV20-1 and TRBJ2-1; 9 bases agree with TRBD2. Trimming cost V 1 base and J 9 bases; bases outside gene matches: 13. Per the germline V gene, CDR1 is DFQATT and CDR2 is SNEGSKA (reference sequence). This CDR3 comprises 16 residues. The CDR3 DNA sequence: TGCAGTGCTAGAGTTAGCACTAGCGGGCCCAGGGGTGAGCAGTTCTTC. Protein: CSARVSTSGPRGEQFF.

This clonotype was observed a handful of times. The gene calls are TRBV2 and TRBJ1-1, with D possibly matching TRBD1 (6 bases). The CDR3 loop spans 16 amino acids. The V and J ends lost 0 bases and 0 bases respectively, with 11 bases between them. Per germline, CDR1 SNHLY and CDR2 FYNNEI. CDR3 region: CASSEATWTVNTEAFF. The DNA for the CDR3 is TGTGCCAGCAGTGAAGCGACCTGGACAGTGAACACTGAAGCTTTCTTT.

A note on this clonotype: A much larger clone is a single base away; this may be a read error. The chain has TRBV6-1 and TRBJ2-5; D is undetermined. CDR3 length: 13 amino acids. The V and J ends lost 3 bases and 5 bases respectively, with 10 bases between them. Germline CDR1 and CDR2: MNHNS and SASEGT. CDR3 DNA: TGTGCCAGCAGTGAGTCCATTTGGGAGACCCAGTACTTC. Its translation is CASSESIWETQYF.

This clonotype was seen at least ten times. The rearrangement links TRBV28 to TRBJ2-5; 9 nucleotides line up with TRBD2. The CDR3 loop spans 17 amino acids. V was pared by 6 bases and J by 5 bases, with 16 bases of the junction left unmatched. Germline V CDR1 and CDR2: MDHEN, SYDVKM. CDR3 protein: CASRHRELERGDETQYF. As DNA, the CDR3 is TGTGCCAGCAGACACCGAGAGCTTGAGCGGGGGGACGAGACCCAGTACTTC.

This clonotype showed up many times. The rearrangement uses TRBV18 and TRBJ1-3; no clear D gene. Trimming took off 3 bases at V and 0 bases at J, with 15 bases between the two ends. Germline CDR1 KGHSH, CDR2 LQKENI. The CDR3 is 17 residues long. The CDR3 loop reads CASSPLMDRVSGNTIYF. The CDR3 DNA reads TGTGCCAGCTCACCTTTAATGGACCGGGTCTCTGGAAACACCATATATTTT.

In its sample, this clonotype was seen many times. This rearrangement joins TRBV12-3 or TRBV12-4 to TRBJ2-4; D may be TRBD1 (5 bases). The CDR3 runs to 14 residues. The germline V and J ends were trimmed by 7 bases and 0 bases, with 10 bases remaining between them. CDR3 DNA sequence: TGTGCCAGCAAGGGGATGGTAGCCAAAAACATTCAGTACTTC. As protein: CASKGMVAKNIQYF.

There are a few counts of this clonotype. The chain carries TRBV24-1 and TRBJ2-1; 10 bases are a match to TRBD2. Germline loops: CDR1 KGHDR, CDR2 SFDVKD. V was pared by 3 bases and J by 7 bases, with 11 bases of the junction left unmatched. The CDR3 sequence is 17 residues long. This CDR3 reads CATSDPPQRGGRNEQFF. The CDR3 DNA sequence: TGTGCCACCAGTGATCCTCCCCAGCGGGGGGGCCGGAATGAGCAGTTCTTC.

DNA of the CDR3: TGCGCCAGCAGCAAATACGACAGGGTCGGGGAGCAGTTCTTC. Translated, it gives CASSKYDRVGEQFF. This sequence joins TRBV5-1 and TRBJ2-1; 7 bases line up with TRBD1. The CDR3 runs to 14 residues. Trimming took 4 bases from V and 10 from J; bases not matched to a gene: 11. CDR1 SGHRS and CDR2 YFSETQ come from the germline V gene. The variable domain in full, completed from reference TRBV5-1 and TRBJ2-1, reads KAGVTQTPRYLIKTRGQQVTLSCSPISGHRSVSWYQQTPGQGLQFLFEYFSETQRNKGNFPGRFSGRQFSNSRSEMNVSTLELGDSALYLCASSKYDRVGEQFFGPGTRLTVL.

Ten or more counts support this clonotype. This chain joins TRBV2 and TRBJ2-3, with D unresolved. Per germline, CDR1 SNHLY and CDR2 FYNNEI. This CDR3 is built from 14 residues. Trimming left V 3 bases short and J 6 bases short, with 13 bases between. Written as DNA, the CDR3 is TGTGCCAGCAGTGAGATGGCGGCGTTCGATACGCAGTATTTT. This codes for CASSEMAAFDTQYF.

This clonotype was seen just once. The rearrangement uses TRBV27 and TRBJ2-5, with TRBD2 matching over 11 bases. In germline, CDR1 is MNHEY, CDR2 SMNVEV (reference sequence). CDR3 length equals 18 residues. V lost 2 bases to trimming and J lost 5 bases; unmatched junction nucleotides: 13. CDR3 region: CASSLQIAGGSFLETQYF. The CDR3, as DNA: TGTGCCAGCAGTTTACAAATAGCGGGAGGGTCTTTTTTGGAGACCCAGTACTTC.

This clonotype was recorded at least ten times. V gene TRBV7-2 combines with J gene TRBJ2-7; a weak D match, TRBD1 (6 bases). The CDR3 is 15 amino acids. In germline, CDR1 is SGHTA, CDR2 FQGNSA. The V gene lost 1 base and the J gene lost 1 base, with 11 bases spanning the gap. CDR3 DNA: TGTGCCAGCAGCTTAGGACAGGCGAAGTCCTACGAGCAGTACTTC. This codes for CASSLGQAKSYEQYF.

In this sample, this clonotype turned up a few times. The chain links TRBV7-9 to TRBJ2-1, with D maybe TRBD2 (5 bases). The CDR3 spans 15 residues. Deletions cut 5 bases from V and 6 bases from J, with 17 bases between. Germline V CDR1 and CDR2: SEHNR, FQNEAQ (reference sequence). CDR3 region: CASSERGLAPNEQFF. CDR3 DNA sequence: TGTGCCAGCAGCGAAAGAGGCCTAGCTCCCAATGAGCAGTTCTTC.

This clonotype occurred many times. V gene TRBV5-5 combines with J gene TRBJ2-7; D remains ambiguous. V gave up 7 bases and J gave up 0 bases, with 11 bases separating them. This CDR3 is built from 13 residues. In germline, CDR1 is SGHKS, CDR2 YYEKEE (reference sequence). The CDR3 region has the DNA TGTGCCAGCTCGTATGAAGACTCCTACGAGCAGTACTTC. Its translation is CASSYEDSYEQYF.

This clonotype was observed a handful of times. J is TRBJ1-5 and V is TRBV6-2 or TRBV6-3; D is unclear. From germline, CDR1 is MNHEY and CDR2 SVGEGT. The CDR3 covers 14 residues. Trimming shortened V by 7 bases and J by 4 bases, and 14 bases separated the two germline ends. CDR3 sequence: CASTEGEGNQPQHF. CDR3 sequence (DNA): TGTGCCAGCACCGAGGGTGAGGGAAATCAGCCCCAGCATTTT.

This clonotype occurred a few times. The V and J genes are TRBV9 and TRBJ1-4; D may be TRBD1 (5 bases). Between the trimmed V and J ends, which lost 3 bases and 7 bases, there was a span of 22 bases. In germline, CDR1 is SGDLS, CDR2 YYNGEE. The CDR3 is 17 amino acids. The chain's CDR3 is CASSAGRSIGGGEKLFF. The CDR3 coding sequence is TGTGCCAGCAGCGCAGGTCGGTCGATCGGGGGAGGTGAAAAACTGTTTTTT.

V gene TRBV7-2 combines with J gene TRBJ1-6; D may be TRBD1 (5 bases). Germline V CDR1 and CDR2: SGHTA, FQGNSA. This CDR3 comprises 15 residues. V was cut by 5 bases and J by 9 bases, with 17 bases left in between. The CDR3 loop reads CASSPRTNVGSPLHF. Written as DNA, the CDR3 is TGTGCCAGCAGCCCCCGGACAAACGTCGGTTCACCCCTCCACTTT.

The rearrangement links TRBV30 to TRBJ2-1; perhaps D is TRBD1 or TRBD2 (5 bases each). CDR1 and CDR2 (germline): GTSNPN, SVGIG (reference sequence). V was cut by 3 bases and J by 13 bases, with 19 bases left in between. The CDR3 sequence is 13 residues long. The CDR3 region is CAWSLPGTLIQFF. CDR3 bases: TGTGCCTGGAGCCTACCCGGGACCCTAATACAGTTCTTC.